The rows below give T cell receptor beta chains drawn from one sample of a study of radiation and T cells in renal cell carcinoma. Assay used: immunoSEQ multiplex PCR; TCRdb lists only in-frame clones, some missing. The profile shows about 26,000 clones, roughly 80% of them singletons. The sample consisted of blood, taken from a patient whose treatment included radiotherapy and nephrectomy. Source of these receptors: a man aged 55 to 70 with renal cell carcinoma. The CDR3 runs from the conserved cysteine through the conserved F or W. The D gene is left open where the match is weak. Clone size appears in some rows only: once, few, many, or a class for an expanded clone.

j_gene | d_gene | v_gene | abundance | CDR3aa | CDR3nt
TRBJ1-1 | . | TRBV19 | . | CASIPRVGTEAFF | TGTGCCAGTATCCCCAGGGTGGGGACTGAAGCTTTCTTT
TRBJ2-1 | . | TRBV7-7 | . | CASSLEEFPYNEQFF | TGTGCCAGCAGCTTAGAGGAATTTCCCTACAATGAGCAGTTCTTC
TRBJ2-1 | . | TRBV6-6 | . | CASSYWAKVNEQFF | TGTGCCAGCAGTTACTGGGCGAAAGTCAATGAGCAGTTCTTC
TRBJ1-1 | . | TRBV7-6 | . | CASSSKTEAFF | TGTGCCAGCAGCTCAAAGACAGAAGCTTTCTTT
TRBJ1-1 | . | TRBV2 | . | CASSEWGLYTEAFF | TGTGCCAGCAGTGAATGGGGGTTGTACACTGAAGCTTTCTTT
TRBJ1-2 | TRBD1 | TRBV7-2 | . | CASSFEGAYGYTF | TGTGCCAGCAGCTTTGAGGGGGCGTATGGCTACACCTTC
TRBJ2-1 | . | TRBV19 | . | CASNTGTNYNEQFF | TGTGCCAGTAATACCGGGACAAATTACAATGAGCAGTTCTTC
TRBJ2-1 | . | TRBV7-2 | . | CASRSGGSSYNEQFF | TGTGCCAGCCGGTCAGGGGGGAGCTCCTACAATGAGCAGTTCTTC
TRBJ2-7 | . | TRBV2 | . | CASGGTETYEQYF | TGTGCCAGCGGGGGAACAGAGACCTACGAGCAGTACTTC
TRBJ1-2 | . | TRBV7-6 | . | CASSPEVSSLDGYTF | TGTGCCAGCAGCCCCGAGGTCAGCTCGTTGGACGGCTACACCTTC
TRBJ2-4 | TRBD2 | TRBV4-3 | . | CASSQDHVTSGRTKNIQYF | TGCGCCAGCAGCCAAGATCATGTGACTAGCGGGAGAACCAAAAACATTCAGTACTTC
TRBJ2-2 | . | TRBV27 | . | CASSLVGLRVGELFF | TGTGCCAGCAGCCTCGTTGGATTGAGGGTCGGGGAGCTGTTTTTT
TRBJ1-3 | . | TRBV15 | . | CATSRGQGLLVSGNTIYF | TGTGCCACCAGCAGAGGTCAGGGGCTCCTAGTATCTGGAAACACCATATATTTT
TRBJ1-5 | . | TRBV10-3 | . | CAISERNRNQPQHF | TGTGCCATCAGTGAAAGGAACCGCAATCAGCCCCAGCATTTT
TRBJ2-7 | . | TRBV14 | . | CASSPWQAVGYEQYF | TGTGCCAGCAGCCCCTGGCAGGCCGTAGGCTACGAGCAGTACTTC
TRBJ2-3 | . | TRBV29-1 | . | CSVENPRTDTQYF | TGCAGCGTTGAAAATCCTCGCACAGATACGCAGTATTTT
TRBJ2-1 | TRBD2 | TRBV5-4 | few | CASSRREGPGNEQFF | TGTGCCAGCAGCAGGCGGGAGGGCCCGGGCAATGAGCAGTTCTTC
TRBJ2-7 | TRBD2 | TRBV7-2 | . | CASSLAHYRGRVSYEQYF | TGTGCCAGCAGCTTAGCTCATTATCGCGGGAGAGTATCCTACGAGCAGTACTTC
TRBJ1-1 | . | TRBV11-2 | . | CASSLDPQGAEAFF | TGTGCCAGCAGCTTAGACCCCCAGGGCGCTGAAGCTTTCTTT